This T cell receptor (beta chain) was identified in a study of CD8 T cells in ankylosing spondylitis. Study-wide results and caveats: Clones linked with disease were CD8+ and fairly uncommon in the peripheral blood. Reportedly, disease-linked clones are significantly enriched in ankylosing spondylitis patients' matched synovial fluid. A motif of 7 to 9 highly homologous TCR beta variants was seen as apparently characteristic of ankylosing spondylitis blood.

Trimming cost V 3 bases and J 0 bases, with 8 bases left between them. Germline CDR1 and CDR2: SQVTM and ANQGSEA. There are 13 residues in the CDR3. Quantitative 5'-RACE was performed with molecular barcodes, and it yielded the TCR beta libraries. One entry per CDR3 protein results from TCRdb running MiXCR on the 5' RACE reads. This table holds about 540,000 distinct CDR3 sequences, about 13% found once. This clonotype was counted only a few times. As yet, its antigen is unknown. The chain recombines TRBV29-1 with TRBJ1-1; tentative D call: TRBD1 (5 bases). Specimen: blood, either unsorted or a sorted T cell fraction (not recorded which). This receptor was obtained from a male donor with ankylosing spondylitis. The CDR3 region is CSVESGLNTEAFF. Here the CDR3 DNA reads TGCAGCGTTGAGTCAGGGTTGAACACTGAAGCTTTCTTT.